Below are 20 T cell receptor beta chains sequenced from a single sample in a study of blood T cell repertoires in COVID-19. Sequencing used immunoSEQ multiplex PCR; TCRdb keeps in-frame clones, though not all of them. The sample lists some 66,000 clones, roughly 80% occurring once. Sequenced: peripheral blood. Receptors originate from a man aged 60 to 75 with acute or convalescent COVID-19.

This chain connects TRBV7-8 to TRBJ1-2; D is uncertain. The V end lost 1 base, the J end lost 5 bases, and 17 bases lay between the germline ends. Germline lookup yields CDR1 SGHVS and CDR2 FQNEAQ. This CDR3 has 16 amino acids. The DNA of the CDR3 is TGTGCCAGCAGCTTAGAAGCTGCCCTACCGAATTATGGCTACACCTTC. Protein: CASSLEAALPNYGYTF.

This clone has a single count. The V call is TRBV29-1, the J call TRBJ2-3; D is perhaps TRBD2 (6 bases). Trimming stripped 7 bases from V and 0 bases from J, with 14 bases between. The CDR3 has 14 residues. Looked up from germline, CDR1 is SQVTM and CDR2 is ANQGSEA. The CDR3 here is CSASPGTSTDTQYF. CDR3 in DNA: TGCAGCGCTTCGCCCGGGACTAGCACAGATACGCAGTATTTT.

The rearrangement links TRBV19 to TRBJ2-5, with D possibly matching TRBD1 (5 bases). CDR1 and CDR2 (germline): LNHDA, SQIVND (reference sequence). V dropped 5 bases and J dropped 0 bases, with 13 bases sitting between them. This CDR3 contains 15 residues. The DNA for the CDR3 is TGTGCCAGTAGTCCTAGGGGCTTGTACCAAGAGACCCAGTACTTC. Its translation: CASSPRGLYQETQYF.

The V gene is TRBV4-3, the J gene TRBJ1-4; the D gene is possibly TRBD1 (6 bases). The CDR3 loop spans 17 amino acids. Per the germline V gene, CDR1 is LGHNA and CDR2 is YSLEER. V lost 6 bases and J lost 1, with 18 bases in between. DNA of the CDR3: TGCGCCAGCAGTGAAAAGCGGGGGGCTGGAACTAATGAAAAACTGTTTTTT. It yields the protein CASSEKRGAGTNEKLFF.

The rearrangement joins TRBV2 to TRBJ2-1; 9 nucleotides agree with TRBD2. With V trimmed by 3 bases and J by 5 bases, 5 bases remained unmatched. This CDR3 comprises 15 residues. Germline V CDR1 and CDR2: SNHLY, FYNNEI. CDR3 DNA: TGTGCCAGCAGTGACAAAGCGGGGGGAAACAATGAGCAGTTCTTC. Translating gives CASSDKAGGNNEQFF.

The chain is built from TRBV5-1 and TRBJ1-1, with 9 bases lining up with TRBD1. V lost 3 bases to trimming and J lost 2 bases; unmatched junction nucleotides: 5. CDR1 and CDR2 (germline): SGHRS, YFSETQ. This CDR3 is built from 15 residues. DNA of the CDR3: TGCGCCAGCAGCTCCACAGGGGGCGGTAACACTGAAGCTTTCTTT. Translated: CASSSTGGGNTEAFF. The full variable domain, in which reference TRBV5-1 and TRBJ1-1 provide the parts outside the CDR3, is KAGVTQTPRYLIKTRGQQVTLSCSPISGHRSVSWYQQTPGQGLQFLFEYFSETQRNKGNFPGRFSGRQFSNSRSEMNVSTLELGDSALYLCASSSTGGGNTEAFFGQGTRLTVV.

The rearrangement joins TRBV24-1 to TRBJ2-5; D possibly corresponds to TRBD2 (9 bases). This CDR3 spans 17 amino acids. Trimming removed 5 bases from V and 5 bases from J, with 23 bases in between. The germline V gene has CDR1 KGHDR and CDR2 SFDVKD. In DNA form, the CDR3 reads TGTGCCACCAGTGCAGGCGCAGGGGGCGGGGGGGCCGAGACCCAGTACTTC. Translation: CATSAGAGGGGAETQYF.

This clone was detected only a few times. Here the CDR3 reads CASSTPERTGQETQYF. The CDR3 DNA sequence: TGTGCCAGCAGCACCCCGGAGAGAACGGGGCAAGAGACCCAGTACTTC. The V call is TRBV7-6, the J call TRBJ2-5; possibly TRBD2 for D (5 bases). Between the trimmed V and J ends, which lost 5 bases and 2 bases, there was a span of 18 bases. This CDR3 is 16 amino acids long. From germline, CDR1 is SGHVS and CDR2 FNYEAQ. The complete variable domain, with remaining parts taken from reference TRBV7-6 and TRBJ2-5, reads GAGVSQSPRYKVTKRGQDVALRCDPISGHVSLYWYRQALGQGPEFLTYFNYEAQQDKSGLPNDRFSAERPEGSISTLTIQRTEQRDSAMYRCASSTPERTGQETQYFGPGTRLLVL.

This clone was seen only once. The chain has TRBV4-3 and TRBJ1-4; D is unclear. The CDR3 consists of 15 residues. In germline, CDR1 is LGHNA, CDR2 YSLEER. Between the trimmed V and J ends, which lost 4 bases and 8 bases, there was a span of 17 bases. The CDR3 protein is CASSRTREVREKLFF. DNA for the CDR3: TGCGCCAGCAGCCGGACGAGGGAAGTGAGAGAAAAACTGTTTTTT.

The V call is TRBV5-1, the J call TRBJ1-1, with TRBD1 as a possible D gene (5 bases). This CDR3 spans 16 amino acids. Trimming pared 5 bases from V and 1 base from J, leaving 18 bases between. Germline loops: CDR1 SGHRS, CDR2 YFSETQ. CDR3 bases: TGCGCCAGCAGGGTTACCAGGGATCGGAAGAACACTGAAGCTTTCTTT. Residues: CASRVTRDRKNTEAFF.

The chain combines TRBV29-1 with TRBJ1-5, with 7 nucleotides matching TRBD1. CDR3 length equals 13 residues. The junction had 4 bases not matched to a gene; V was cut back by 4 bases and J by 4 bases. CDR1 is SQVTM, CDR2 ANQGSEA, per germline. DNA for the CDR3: TGCAGCGTTGGGACAGGCAGAAATCAGCCCCAGCATTTT. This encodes CSVGTGRNQPQHF.

CDR3 in amino acids: CASSQSTRDYTF. CDR3 in DNA: TGTGCCAGCAGCCAATCTACGAGGGACTACACCTTC. The rearrangement joins TRBV16 to TRBJ1-2; D is uncertain. The CDR3 consists of 12 residues. Germline loops: CDR1 KGHSY, CDR2 FQNENV. V shed 0 bases and J shed 10 bases, with 9 bases lying between them.

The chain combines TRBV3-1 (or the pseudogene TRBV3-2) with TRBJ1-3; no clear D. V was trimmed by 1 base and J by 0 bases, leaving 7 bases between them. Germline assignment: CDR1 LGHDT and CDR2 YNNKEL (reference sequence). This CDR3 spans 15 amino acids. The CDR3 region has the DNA TGTGCCAGCAGCCAAGGGGCCCCCTCTGGAAACACCATATATTTT. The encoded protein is CASSQGAPSGNTIYF.

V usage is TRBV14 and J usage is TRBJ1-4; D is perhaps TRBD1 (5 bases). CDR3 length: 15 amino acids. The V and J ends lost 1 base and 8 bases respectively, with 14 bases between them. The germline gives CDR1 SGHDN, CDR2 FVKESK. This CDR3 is CASSQGVPGREKLFF. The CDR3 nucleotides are TGTGCCAGCAGCCAAGGTGTGCCAGGGCGGGAAAAACTGTTTTTT.

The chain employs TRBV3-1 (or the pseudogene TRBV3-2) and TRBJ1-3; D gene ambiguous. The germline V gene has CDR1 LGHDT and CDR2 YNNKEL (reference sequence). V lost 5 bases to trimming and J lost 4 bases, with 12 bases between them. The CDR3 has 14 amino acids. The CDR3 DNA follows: TGTGCCAGCAGCGGAGCCGTTGGAGGAAACACCATATATTTT. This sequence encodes CASSGAVGGNTIYF.

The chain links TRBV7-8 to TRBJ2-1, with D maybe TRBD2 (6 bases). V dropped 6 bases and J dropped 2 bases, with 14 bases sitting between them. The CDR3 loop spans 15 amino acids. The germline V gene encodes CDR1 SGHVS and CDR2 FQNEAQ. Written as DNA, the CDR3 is TGTGCCAGCAGTCTTAGGAGGGGAACCTACAATGAGCAGTTCTTC. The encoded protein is CASSLRRGTYNEQFF.

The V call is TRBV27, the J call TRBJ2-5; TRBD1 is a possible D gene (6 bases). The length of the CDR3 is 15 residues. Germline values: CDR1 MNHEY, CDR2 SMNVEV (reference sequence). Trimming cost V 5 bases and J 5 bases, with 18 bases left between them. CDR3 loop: CASSTTNRVRETQYF. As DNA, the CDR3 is TGTGCCAGCAGTACCACAAACAGGGTCCGTGAGACCCAGTACTTC.

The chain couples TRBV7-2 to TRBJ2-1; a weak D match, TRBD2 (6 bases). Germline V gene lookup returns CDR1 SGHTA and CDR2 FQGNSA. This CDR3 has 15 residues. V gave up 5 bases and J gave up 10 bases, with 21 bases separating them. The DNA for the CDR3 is TGTGCCAGCAGCGCCTTGATGGGCGGGGTAGGGGAGCAGTTCTTC. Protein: CASSALMGGVGEQFF.

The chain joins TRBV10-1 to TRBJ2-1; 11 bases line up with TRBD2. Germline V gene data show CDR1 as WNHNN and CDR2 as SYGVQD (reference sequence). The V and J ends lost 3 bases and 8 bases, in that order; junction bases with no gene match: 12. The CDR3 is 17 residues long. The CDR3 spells CASSDLGSSGGSDEQFF. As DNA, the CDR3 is TGCGCCAGCAGTGACCTTGGCTCTAGCGGGGGGTCTGATGAGCAGTTCTTC.

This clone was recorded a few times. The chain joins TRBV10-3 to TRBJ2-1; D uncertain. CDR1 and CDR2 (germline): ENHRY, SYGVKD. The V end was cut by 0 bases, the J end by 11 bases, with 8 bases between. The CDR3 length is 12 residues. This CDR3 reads CAISESRAQQFF. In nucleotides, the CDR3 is TGTGCCATCAGTGAGTCAAGAGCTCAGCAGTTCTTC.